The source of this TCR beta chain is a study of cytomegalovirus exposure and HLA in healthy donors. 60 Vbeta and 13 Jbeta primers were used in PCR. The repertoire was sequenced with immunoSEQ multiplex PCR; TCRdb's copy has only in-frame clones and lacks some. The table shows around 110,000 clones, with 75% to 85% occurring only once. CDR1 is SGHTA and CDR2 is FQGNSA in the germline V gene. The V end was cut by 5 bases, the J end by 10 bases, with 9 bases between. The CDR3 is 11 residues long. The sequencing input was PBMCs. This rearrangement joins TRBV7-2 to TRBJ2-1; D remains unclear. This clonotype originated in a man aged 50 to 59 in good health and CMV-seronegative. CDR3 loop: CASSRVEEQFF. The CDR3 DNA reads as TGTGCCAGCAGCAGAGTTGAGGAGCAGTTCTTC.